This entry lists 4 T cell receptor beta chains sequenced from one sample in a study of blood T cell repertoires in COVID-19. Some clones are missing from TCRdb's copy, which holds only in-frame ones; the method was immunoSEQ multiplex PCR. Of some 190,000 clones in the sample, more than 85% are singletons; the top ten hold under 30%. The specimen was PBMCs or T cells enriched from blood (not recorded which). These receptors came from a woman aged 35 to 49 in a cohort exposed to, infected with or recovered from COVID-19 (not recorded which).

The J gene is TRBJ2-7, the V gene TRBV19; 9 nucleotides align to TRBD2. Per germline, CDR1 LNHDA and CDR2 SQIVND (reference sequence). Trimming cost V 3 bases and J 2 bases; bases outside gene matches: 2. This CDR3 contains 14 residues. The CDR3: CASSIRLAAYEQYF. Here the CDR3 DNA reads TGTGCCAGTAGTATCAGACTAGCGGCCTACGAGCAGTACTTC.

This chain links TRBV9 with TRBJ2-1, with D perhaps matching TRBD1 (6 bases). This CDR3 spans 18 amino acids. Germline values: CDR1 SGDLS, CDR2 YYNGEE. Trimming stripped 4 bases from V and 0 bases from J, with 20 bases between. CDR3 nucleotide sequence: TGTGCCAGCAGCCCGAGCTGGGGGCGCACGGACTCCTACAATGAGCAGTTCTTC. Translating it yields CASSPSWGRTDSYNEQFF.

V usage is TRBV9 and J usage is TRBJ1-2, with 7 bases matching TRBD1. The germline gives CDR1 SGDLS, CDR2 YYNGEE. V lost 0 bases to trimming and J lost 2 bases; unmatched junction nucleotides: 4. The CDR3 has 15 amino acids. The CDR3 here is CASSVELQGNYGYTF. DNA of the CDR3: TGTGCCAGCAGCGTAGAGCTACAGGGGAACTATGGCTACACCTTC.

The V gene is TRBV3-1 (or the pseudogene TRBV3-2), the J gene TRBJ2-3; TRBD1 aligns across 7 bases. Germline CDR1 and CDR2: LGHDT and YNNKEL (reference sequence). V lost 3 bases, J lost 3 bases, and 9 bases stayed unmatched. The CDR3 consists of 16 residues. The CDR3 nucleotides read TGTGCCAGCAGCCATTCATTACAGGGGCGAACAGATACGCAGTATTTT. Translated, it gives CASSHSLQGRTDTQYF.